These 30 T cell receptor beta chains were sequenced from one sample in a study of T cell changes during pregnancy in multiple sclerosis. The table came from immunoSEQ multiplex PCR; TCRdb's copy has only in-frame clones and leaves some out. The sample shows 80,000 to 95,000 clones, approximately 92% of them seen only once. Source: peripheral blood, taken in the third trimester of pregnancy. The receptor source for this set is a female donor in good health, enrolled as a control in a pregnancy study.

The V call is TRBV6-5, the J call TRBJ1-1, with a possible D match to TRBD1 (5 bases). Trimming removed 2 bases from V and 2 bases from J, with 12 bases in between. Germline-derived CDR1 and CDR2 are MNHEY and SVGAGI. This CDR3 contains 15 residues. In nucleotides, the CDR3 is TGTGCCAGCAGTTACCGACAGCGCCAAAACACTGAAGCTTTCTTT. It codes for CASSYRQRQNTEAFF.

This clone was seen only a few times. The J gene is TRBJ1-2, the V gene TRBV2; 8 positions match TRBD1. The V gene end was trimmed by 1 base and the J gene end by 7 bases; junction bases not matched to a gene: 8. The CDR3 consists of 15 residues. Per germline, CDR1 SNHLY and CDR2 FYNNEI. The CDR3 protein is CASSEVGQGAGGYTF. In DNA, the CDR3 is TGTGCCAGCAGTGAAGTCGGCCAGGGGGCAGGTGGCTACACCTTC. The variable domain in full, with the rest retrieved from reference TRBV2 and TRBJ1-2, is EPEVTQTPSHQVTQMGQEVILRCVPISNHLYFYWYRQILGQKVEFLVSFYNNEISEKSEIFDDQFSVERPDGSNFTLKIRSTKLEDSAMYFCASSEVGQGAGGYTFGSGTRLTVV.

The rearrangement uses TRBV19 and TRBJ1-4; D remains unclear. Per germline, CDR1 LNHDA and CDR2 SQIVND (reference sequence). The CDR3 is 11 amino acids. The ends were cut back, 6 bases at V and 10 bases at J, with 9 bases in the middle. CDR3 region: CASREEGKLFF. The CDR3 nucleotides are TGTGCCAGTAGGGAAGAGGGAAAACTGTTTTTT.

V is TRBV6-6 and J is TRBJ2-7; 9 bases map to TRBD1. With 2 bases clipped from V and 4 bases from J, the junction kept 6 bases outside the gene matches. The CDR3 is 15 amino acids. Germline assignment: CDR1 MNHNY and CDR2 SVGAGI (reference sequence). The CDR3 nucleotides read TGTGCCAGCAGTTACGGTCCGGACAGGGGTTACGAGCAGTACTTC. It specifies CASSYGPDRGYEQYF.

The chain employs TRBV2 and TRBJ1-2, with D unclear. The germline CDR1 and CDR2 sequences are SNHLY and FYNNEI. The CDR3 has 12 amino acids. The V end lost 7 bases, the J end lost 2 bases, and 8 bases lay between the germline ends. The DNA for the CDR3 is TGTGCCAGCACCCTGACAAACTATGGCTACACCTTC. This codes for CASTLTNYGYTF.

This clone was seen a handful of times. The chain has TRBV28 and TRBJ2-2; weak D call: TRBD1 (6 bases). The CDR3 spans 16 residues. V was cut by 1 base and J by 6 bases, with 15 bases left in between. CDR1 and CDR2 from the germline V gene are MDHEN and SYDVKM. CDR3 DNA: TGTGCCAGCAGTTTATTTGTAGGGGGAAACTCCGGGGAGCTGTTTTTT. Its protein is CASSLFVGGNSGELFF. Supplemented by reference TRBV28 and TRBJ2-2, the full variable domain reads DVKVTQSSRYLVKRTGEKVFLECVQDMDHENMFWYRQDPGLGLRLIYFSYDVKMKEKGDIPEGYSVSREKKERFSLILESASTNQTSMYLCASSLFVGGNSGELFFGEGSRLTVL.

This clone was picked up one time. V gene TRBV4-1 combines with J gene TRBJ2-3; 8 bases agree with TRBD2. Germline assignment: CDR1 MGHRA and CDR2 YSYEKL. CDR3 length: 14 amino acids. V shed 1 base, J shed 5 bases, and the junction held 2 bases outside the gene matches. CDR3 residues: CASSQVLAGDTQYF. The CDR3 DNA is TGCGCCAGCAGCCAAGTTCTAGCGGGAGATACGCAGTATTTT.

The genes are TRBV28 and TRBJ2-4, with a possible D match to TRBD1 (5 bases). The CDR3 has 15 residues. Germline V gene data show CDR1 as MDHEN and CDR2 as SYDVKM. V was shortened by 3 bases and J by 0 bases, with 9 bases between the two germline ends. The CDR3 region has the DNA TGTGCCAGCAGTTTGACAGCCCTAGCCAAAAACATTCAGTACTTC. Amino acids: CASSLTALAKNIQYF.

The V call is TRBV4-1, the J call TRBJ2-1, with TRBD2 matching 13 bases. Trimming removed 4 bases from V and 4 bases from J; junction bases left unmatched: 1. The CDR3 length is 15 residues. Germline assignment: CDR1 MGHRA and CDR2 YSYEKL. CDR3: CASSPTSGGYNEQFF. The CDR3 bases are TGCGCCAGCAGCCCGACTAGCGGGGGGTACAATGAGCAGTTCTTC.

This sequence joins TRBV11-2 and TRBJ2-6; D might be TRBD1 (6 bases). V was cut by 5 bases and J by 0 bases, with 17 bases left in between. The CDR3 consists of 18 residues. Per germline, CDR1 SGHAT and CDR2 FQNNGV. The CDR3 bases are TGTGCCAGCAGCCCGGGGCTGGGACAAGGCTCTGGGGCCAACGTCCTGACTTTC. This translates into CASSPGLGQGSGANVLTF.

The chain uses TRBV7-2 and TRBJ2-3; 7 bases are shared with TRBD1. Germline loops: CDR1 SGHTA, CDR2 FQGNSA. The CDR3 is made up of 15 amino acids. The J segment lost 0 bases and the V segment lost 6 bases, leaving 6 bases of the junction unmatched. CDR3 protein: CASSRQGYSTDTQYF. CDR3 coding DNA: TGTGCCAGCAGTCGACAGGGATATAGCACAGATACGCAGTATTTT.

V is TRBV28 and J is TRBJ2-7; 10 nucleotides agree with TRBD2. The CDR3 is 16 residues long. The trim removed 4 bases at V and 5 bases at J, leaving 11 bases unmatched. CDR1 and CDR2 (germline): MDHEN, SYDVKM. The CDR3 reads CASSSSLAGVRDEQYF. The CDR3 nucleotides read TGTGCCAGCAGTTCCTCCCTAGCGGGAGTGAGGGACGAGCAGTACTTC.

This clone was seen once. The rearrangement links TRBV2 to TRBJ2-1; a weak D match, TRBD2 (5 bases). The V end was cut by 4 bases, the J end by 4 bases, with 11 bases between. The CDR3 length is 14 residues. Germline loops: CDR1 SNHLY, CDR2 FYNNEI. DNA for the CDR3: TGTGCCAGCAGTGGGCAGCGGAAATACAATGAGCAGTTCTTC. This translates into CASSGQRKYNEQFF.

CDR3 residues: CASKLQGGGSEAFF. The CDR3 nucleotides are TGTGCCAGCAAATTACAGGGGGGAGGTTCTGAAGCTTTCTTT. The chain links TRBV2 to TRBJ1-1, with 8 bases that match TRBD1. Germline CDR1 is SNHLY and CDR2 is FYNNEI. The ends lost 7 bases at V and 6 bases at J; junction bases unmatched: 10. The CDR3 runs 14 residues.

CDR3 protein: CASSQEFGAVLSGNTIYF. CDR3 in DNA: TGCGCCAGCAGCCAAGAGTTTGGGGCCGTCCTATCTGGAAACACCATATATTTT. This sequence joins TRBV4-1 and TRBJ1-3; D is possibly TRBD1 (5 bases). This CDR3 has 18 residues. Trimming removed 0 bases from V and 1 base from J, with 16 bases in between. Germline-derived CDR1 and CDR2 are MGHRA and YSYEKL.

This chain connects TRBV19 to TRBJ2-7; 8 positions agree with TRBD1. The CDR3 has 16 amino acids. Germline CDR1 and CDR2: LNHDA and SQIVND (reference sequence). J lost 0 bases, V lost 6 bases, and 10 bases had no gene match. CDR3 nucleotide sequence: TGTGCCAGTAGAGACGGTGCCGGACAGGGCTCCTACGAGCAGTACTTC. The encoded protein is CASRDGAGQGSYEQYF.

V and J are TRBV4-1 and TRBJ2-7; 10 nucleotides line up with TRBD2. There are 15 residues in the CDR3. The V gene's germline CDR1 is MGHRA and CDR2 YSYEKL. V lost 4 bases and J lost 3; bases outside the gene matches: 6. CDR3 coding DNA: TGCGCCAGCAGCCCTGGGACTAGCGTTCTCTACGAGCAGTACTTC. Amino acids: CASSPGTSVLYEQYF.

V and J are TRBV14 and TRBJ2-7; 14 nucleotides line up with TRBD2. CDR1 is SGHDN and CDR2 is FVKESK in the germline V gene. This CDR3 region has 18 residues. The J segment lost 1 base and the V segment lost 0 bases, leaving 5 bases of the junction unmatched. CDR3 in amino acids: CASSQDRLAGGSSYEQYF. The CDR3 DNA sequence: TGTGCCAGCAGCCAAGATAGACTAGCGGGAGGGTCTTCCTACGAGCAGTACTTC.

The chain carries TRBV5-5 and TRBJ2-1, with a tentative D call TRBD2 (6 bases). The V end was cut by 0 bases, the J end by 7 bases, with 11 bases between. The CDR3 has 14 amino acids. Per germline, CDR1 SGHKS and CDR2 YYEKEE (reference sequence). The CDR3 nucleotides read TGTGCCAGCAGCTTGGTGGGGGGTTTAAATGAGCAGTTCTTC. Translating it yields CASSLVGGLNEQFF.

V and J are TRBV7-2 and TRBJ1-5; no definite D call. V dropped 1 base and J dropped 7 bases, with 14 bases sitting between them. This CDR3 has 15 amino acids. From germline, CDR1 is SGHTA and CDR2 FQGNSA. Here the CDR3 reads CASSLVGGIGQPQHF. In DNA form, the CDR3 reads TGTGCCAGCAGCTTAGTAGGAGGGATAGGACAGCCCCAGCATTTT.

This clone occurred once. The rearrangement links TRBV6-1 to TRBJ1-5, with no clear D. The length of the CDR3 is 14 residues. With 0 bases removed from V and 6 bases from J, the gap between germline ends came to 9 bases. Germline CDR1 reads MNHNS; CDR2 reads SASEGT. CDR3 in DNA: TGTGCCAGCAGTGAAGCGCACCGGGGTCAGCCCCAGCATTTT. This codes for CASSEAHRGQPQHF.

This chain links TRBV6-5 with TRBJ2-3; TRBD2 aligns across 9 bases. V was clipped by 5 bases and J by 1 base; unmatched bases: 4. The CDR3 has 15 residues. CDR1 is MNHEY and CDR2 is SVGAGI in the germline V gene. Here the CDR3 DNA reads TGTGCCAGCAGTCAAAGGACTAGCGGCACAGATACGCAGTATTTT. It specifies CASSQRTSGTDTQYF.

This clone was found once. The chain carries TRBV5-4 and TRBJ2-5; tentative D call: TRBD1 (7 bases). CDR3 size: 14 residues. Deletions cut 0 bases from V and 4 bases from J, with 10 bases between. Germline-derived CDR1 and CDR2 are SGHNT and YYREEE (reference sequence). Written as DNA, the CDR3 is TGTGCCAGCAGCTTGGACAGGGGAGGAGAGACCCAGTACTTC. It encodes CASSLDRGGETQYF.

The rearrangement links TRBV18 to TRBJ2-1, with a possible D match to TRBD1 (6 bases). The germline V gene has CDR1 KGHSH and CDR2 LQKENI. Trimming took 4 bases from V and 4 from J, leaving 14 bases between them. This CDR3 region has 15 residues. DNA of the CDR3: TGTGCCAGCTCACAACAGGGATCGAATTACAATGAGCAGTTCTTC. Translating it yields CASSQQGSNYNEQFF.

The chain carries TRBV5-1 and TRBJ2-5, with 14 bases identical to TRBD2. The CDR3 extends over 16 amino acids. V was pared by 6 bases and J by 7 bases, with 11 bases of the junction left unmatched. Germline V gene lookup returns CDR1 SGHRS and CDR2 YFSETQ. CDR3 in DNA: TGCGCCAGCACGAACCCGGGACTAGCGGGAGAGGGGACCCAGTACTTC. Its protein is CASTNPGLAGEGTQYF. The full variable domain, its missing parts supplied by reference TRBV5-1 and TRBJ2-5, is KAGVTQTPRYLIKTRGQQVTLSCSPISGHRSVSWYQQTPGQGLQFLFEYFSETQRNKGNFPGRFSGRQFSNSRSEMNVSTLELGDSALYLCASTNPGLAGEGTQYFGPGTRLLVL.

The chain is built from TRBV5-6 and TRBJ1-3; D unclear. Deletions cut 2 bases from V and 0 bases from J, with 9 bases between. Per the germline V gene, CDR1 is SGHDT and CDR2 is YYEEEE. The length of the CDR3 is 15 residues. CDR3 DNA sequence: TGTGCCAGCAGCTTACGGTCCCGCTCTGGAAACACCATATATTTT. This translates into CASSLRSRSGNTIYF.

J is TRBJ1-5 and V is TRBV2; D uncertain. CDR3 length: 14 amino acids. Germline CDR1 is SNHLY and CDR2 is FYNNEI. Trimming stripped 7 bases from V and 3 bases from J, with 13 bases between. The chain's CDR3 is CASMGAGLNQPQHF. The CDR3 DNA is TGTGCCAGCATGGGTGCGGGCCTCAATCAGCCCCAGCATTTT.

This clone showed up just once. The chain carries TRBV28 and TRBJ1-3, with D perhaps TRBD1 (5 bases). Per germline, CDR1 MDHEN and CDR2 SYDVKM. The V and J ends lost 1 base and 2 bases respectively, with 12 bases between them. The CDR3 extends over 16 amino acids. CDR3 protein: CASSLFPGGAGNTIYF. In nucleotides, the CDR3 is TGTGCCAGCAGTTTATTTCCGGGGGGGGCTGGAAACACCATATATTTT. Together with reference TRBV28 and TRBJ1-3, the CDR3 gives the full variable domain: DVKVTQSSRYLVKRTGEKVFLECVQDMDHENMFWYRQDPGLGLRLIYFSYDVKMKEKGDIPEGYSVSREKKERFSLILESASTNQTSMYLCASSLFPGGAGNTIYFGEGSWLTVV.

The chain employs TRBV11-2 and TRBJ2-5; 7 nucleotides align to TRBD2. The CDR3 has 12 amino acids. V gave up 8 bases and J gave up 7 bases; unmatched junction bases: 7. The germline V gene encodes CDR1 SGHAT and CDR2 FQNNGV. CDR3 in DNA: TGTGCCAGCCGCGGGGCTAGCGGGACCCAGTACTTC. Its translation: CASRGASGTQYF.

J is TRBJ2-7 and V is TRBV18; 8 bases are a match to TRBD1. CDR3 length: 14 amino acids. Per the germline V gene, CDR1 is KGHSH and CDR2 is LQKENI. Trimming cost V 4 bases and J 8 bases; bases outside gene matches: 10. In nucleotides, the CDR3 is TGTGCCAGCTCACTCCGGGACAGGCCAGGGAAGCAGTACTTC. It specifies CASSLRDRPGKQYF.